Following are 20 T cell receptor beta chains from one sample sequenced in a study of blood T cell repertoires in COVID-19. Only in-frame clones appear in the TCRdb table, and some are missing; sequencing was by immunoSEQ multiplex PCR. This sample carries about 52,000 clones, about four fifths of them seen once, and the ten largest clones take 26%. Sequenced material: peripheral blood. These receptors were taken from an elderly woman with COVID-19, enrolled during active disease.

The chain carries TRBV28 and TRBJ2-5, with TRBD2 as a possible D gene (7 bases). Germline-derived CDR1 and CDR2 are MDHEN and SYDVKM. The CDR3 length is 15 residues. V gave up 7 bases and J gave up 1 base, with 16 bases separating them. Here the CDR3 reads CASKGGALSQETQYF. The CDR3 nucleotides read TGTGCCAGCAAGGGGGGGGCGCTAAGCCAAGAGACCCAGTACTTC.

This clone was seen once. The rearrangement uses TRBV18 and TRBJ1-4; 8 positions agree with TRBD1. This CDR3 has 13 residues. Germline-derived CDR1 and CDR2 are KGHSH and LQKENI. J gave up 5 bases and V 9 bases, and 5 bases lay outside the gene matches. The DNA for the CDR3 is TGTGCCAGTTCGGGGGACAGGAATGAAAAACTGTTTTTT. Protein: CASSGDRNEKLFF.

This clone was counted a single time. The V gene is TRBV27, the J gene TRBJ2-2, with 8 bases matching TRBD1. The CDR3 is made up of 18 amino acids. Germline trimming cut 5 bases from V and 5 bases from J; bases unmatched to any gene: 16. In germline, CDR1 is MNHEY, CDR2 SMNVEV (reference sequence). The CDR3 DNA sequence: TGTGCCAGCAGTCCCGCCGTGACAGGGGCCCCCAGGACCGGGGAGCTGTTTTTT. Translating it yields CASSPAVTGAPRTGELFF.

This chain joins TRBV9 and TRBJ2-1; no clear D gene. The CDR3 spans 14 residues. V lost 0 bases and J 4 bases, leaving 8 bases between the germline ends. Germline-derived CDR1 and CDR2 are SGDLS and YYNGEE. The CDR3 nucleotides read TGTGCCAGCAGCGTAGGGCGGAGTTACAATGAGCAGTTCTTC. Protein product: CASSVGRSYNEQFF.

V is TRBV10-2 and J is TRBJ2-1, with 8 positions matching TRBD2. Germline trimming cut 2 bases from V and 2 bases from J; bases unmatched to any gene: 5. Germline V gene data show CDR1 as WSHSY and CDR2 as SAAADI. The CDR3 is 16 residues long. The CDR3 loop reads CASSETGRAAYNEQFF. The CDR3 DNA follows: TGCGCCAGCAGTGAGACCGGGAGGGCAGCCTACAATGAGCAGTTCTTC.

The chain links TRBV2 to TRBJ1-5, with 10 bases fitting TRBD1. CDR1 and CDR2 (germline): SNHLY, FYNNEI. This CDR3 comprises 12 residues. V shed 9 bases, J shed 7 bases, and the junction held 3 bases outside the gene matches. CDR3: CASDRGPQPQHF. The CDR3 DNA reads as TGTGCCAGTGACAGGGGGCCCCAGCCCCAGCATTTT.

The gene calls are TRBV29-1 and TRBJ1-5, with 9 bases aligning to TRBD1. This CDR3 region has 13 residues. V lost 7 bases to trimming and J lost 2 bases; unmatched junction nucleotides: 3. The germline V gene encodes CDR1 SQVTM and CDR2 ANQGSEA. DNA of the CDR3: TGCAGCGGGGGACAGGGTCGCAATCAGCCCCAGCATTTT. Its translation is CSGGQGRNQPQHF.

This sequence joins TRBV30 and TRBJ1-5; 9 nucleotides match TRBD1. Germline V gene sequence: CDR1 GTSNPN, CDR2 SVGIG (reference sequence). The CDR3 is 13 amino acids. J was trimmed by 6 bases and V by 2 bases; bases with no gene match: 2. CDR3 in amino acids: CAWSTGGGQPQHF. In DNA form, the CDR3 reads TGTGCCTGGAGTACAGGGGGCGGTCAGCCCCAGCATTTT.

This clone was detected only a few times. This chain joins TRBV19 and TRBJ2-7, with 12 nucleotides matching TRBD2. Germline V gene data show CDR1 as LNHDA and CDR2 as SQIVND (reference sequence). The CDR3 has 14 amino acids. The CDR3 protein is CADGTSGPSYEQYF. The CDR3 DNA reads TGTGCAGACGGGACTAGCGGGCCTTCCTACGAGCAGTACTTC.

Here the CDR3 DNA reads TGTGCCAGCAGCATCGGACTAGCGGGAGGGCCGAGGGATGAGCAGTTCTTC. This translates into CASSIGLAGGPRDEQFF. The rearrangement uses TRBV11-3 and TRBJ2-1, with TRBD2 matching 15 bases. The CDR3 is made up of 17 amino acids. Germline assignment: CDR1 SGHNT and CDR2 YENEEA. Unmatched junction bases numbered 10, after V lost 5 bases and J lost 8 bases.

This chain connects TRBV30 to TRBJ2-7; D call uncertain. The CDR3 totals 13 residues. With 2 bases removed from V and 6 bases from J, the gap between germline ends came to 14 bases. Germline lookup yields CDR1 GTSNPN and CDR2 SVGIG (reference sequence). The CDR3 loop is CAWSFTGRGEQYF. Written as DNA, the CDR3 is TGTGCCTGGAGTTTCACTGGCAGAGGCGAGCAGTACTTC.

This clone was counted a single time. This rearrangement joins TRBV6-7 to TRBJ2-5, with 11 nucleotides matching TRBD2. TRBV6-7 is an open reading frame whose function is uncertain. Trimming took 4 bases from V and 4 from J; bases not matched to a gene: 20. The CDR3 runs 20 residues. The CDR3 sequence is CASSSTTSGTESGCAETQYF. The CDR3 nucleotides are TGTGCCAGCAGTTCCACGACTAGCGGGACGGAGAGTGGGTGTGCAGAGACCCAGTACTTC.

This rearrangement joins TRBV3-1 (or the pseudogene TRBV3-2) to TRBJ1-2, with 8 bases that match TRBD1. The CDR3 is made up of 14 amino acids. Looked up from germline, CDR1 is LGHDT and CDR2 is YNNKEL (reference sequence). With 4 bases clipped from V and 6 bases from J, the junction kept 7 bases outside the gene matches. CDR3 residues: CASSRRTGTNGYTF. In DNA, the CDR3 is TGTGCCAGCAGCCGCCGGACAGGGACGAATGGCTACACCTTC.

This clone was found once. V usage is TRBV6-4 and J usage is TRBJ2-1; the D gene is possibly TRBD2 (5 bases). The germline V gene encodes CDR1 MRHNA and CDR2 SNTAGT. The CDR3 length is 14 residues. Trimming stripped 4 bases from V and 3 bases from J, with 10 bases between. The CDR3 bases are TGTGCCAGCAGTGCGGGTAGCGACTACAATGAGCAGTTCTTC. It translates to CASSAGSDYNEQFF.

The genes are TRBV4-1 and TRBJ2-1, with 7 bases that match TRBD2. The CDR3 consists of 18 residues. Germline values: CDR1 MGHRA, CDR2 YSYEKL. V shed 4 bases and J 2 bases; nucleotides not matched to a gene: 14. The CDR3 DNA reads TGCGCCAGCAGCCCTATCTTTGGCGGGAGTACCCCCTACAATGAGCAGTTCTTC. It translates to CASSPIFGGSTPYNEQFF.

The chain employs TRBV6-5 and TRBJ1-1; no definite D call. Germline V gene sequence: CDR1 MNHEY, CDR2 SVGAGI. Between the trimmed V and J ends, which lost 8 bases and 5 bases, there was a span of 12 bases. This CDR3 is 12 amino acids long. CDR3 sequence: CASATPLTEAFF. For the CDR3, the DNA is TGTGCCAGCGCCACCCCTCTAACTGAAGCTTTCTTT.

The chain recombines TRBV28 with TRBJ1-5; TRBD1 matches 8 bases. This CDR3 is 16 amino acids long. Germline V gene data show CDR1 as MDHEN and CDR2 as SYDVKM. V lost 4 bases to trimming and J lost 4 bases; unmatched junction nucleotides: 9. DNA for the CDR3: TGTGCCAGCAGTTCACCCGGGACAGGCAAAAATCAGCCCCAGCATTTT. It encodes CASSSPGTGKNQPQHF.

DNA of the CDR3: TGCGCCAGCAGCCCGGGACAGGGCAATCAGCCCCAGCATTTT. Translated: CASSPGQGNQPQHF. The genes are TRBV5-1 and TRBJ1-5; 8 bases align to TRBD1. V lost 4 bases, J lost 2 bases, and 2 bases stayed unmatched. The CDR3 length is 14 residues. Germline V gene sequence: CDR1 SGHRS, CDR2 YFSETQ.

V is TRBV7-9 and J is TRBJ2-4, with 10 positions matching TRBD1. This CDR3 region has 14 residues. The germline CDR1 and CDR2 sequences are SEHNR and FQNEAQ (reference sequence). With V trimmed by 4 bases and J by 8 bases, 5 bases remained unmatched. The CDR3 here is CASSSAGTGDIQYF. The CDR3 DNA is TGTGCCAGCAGCTCCGCCGGGACAGGGGACATTCAGTACTTC.

CDR3 loop: CASSEVGRGGNTGELFF. CDR3 bases: TGTGCCAGCAGTGAAGTGGGAAGGGGAGGAAACACCGGGGAGCTGTTTTTT. V gene TRBV6-1 combines with J gene TRBJ1-3, with D possibly being TRBD2 (6 bases). The end of the DNA is better explained by TRBJ2-2, so the J call may be wrong. This CDR3 contains 17 residues. Looked up from germline, CDR1 is MNHNS and CDR2 is SASEGT.